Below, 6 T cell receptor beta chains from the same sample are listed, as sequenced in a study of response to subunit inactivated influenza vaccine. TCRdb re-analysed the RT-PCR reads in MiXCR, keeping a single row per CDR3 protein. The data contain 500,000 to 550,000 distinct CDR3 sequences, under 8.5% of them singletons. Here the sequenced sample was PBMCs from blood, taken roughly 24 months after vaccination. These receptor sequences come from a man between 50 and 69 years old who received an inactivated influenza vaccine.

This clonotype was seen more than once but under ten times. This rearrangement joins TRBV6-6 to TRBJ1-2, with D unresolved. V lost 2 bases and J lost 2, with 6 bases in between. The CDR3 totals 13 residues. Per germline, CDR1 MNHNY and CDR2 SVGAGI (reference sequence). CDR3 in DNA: TGTGCCAGCAGTTACAATCGGAACTATGGCTACACCTTC. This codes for CASSYNRNYGYTF.

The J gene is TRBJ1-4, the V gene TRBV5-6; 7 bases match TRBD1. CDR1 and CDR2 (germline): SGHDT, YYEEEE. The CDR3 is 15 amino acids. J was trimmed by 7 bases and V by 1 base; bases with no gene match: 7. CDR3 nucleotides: TGTGCCAGCAGCTTGTTTTCAGGGGGGAGTGAAAAACTGTTTTTT. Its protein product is CASSLFSGGSEKLFF.

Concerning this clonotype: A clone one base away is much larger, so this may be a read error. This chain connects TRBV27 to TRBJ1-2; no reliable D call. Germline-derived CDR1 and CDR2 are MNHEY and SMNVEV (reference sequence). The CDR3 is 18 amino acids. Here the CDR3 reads CASGRYSYRASGDYGFTF. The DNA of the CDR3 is TGTGCCAGCGGCCGGTATTCCTACCGGGCCTCCGGTGACTATGGCTTCACCTTC.

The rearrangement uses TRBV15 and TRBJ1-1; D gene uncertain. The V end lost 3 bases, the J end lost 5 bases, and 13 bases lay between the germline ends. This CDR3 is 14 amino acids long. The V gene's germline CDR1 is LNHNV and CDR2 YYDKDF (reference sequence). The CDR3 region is CATSRDGLGTEAFF. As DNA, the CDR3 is TGTGCCACCAGCAGGGACGGCTTAGGGACTGAAGCTTTCTTT.

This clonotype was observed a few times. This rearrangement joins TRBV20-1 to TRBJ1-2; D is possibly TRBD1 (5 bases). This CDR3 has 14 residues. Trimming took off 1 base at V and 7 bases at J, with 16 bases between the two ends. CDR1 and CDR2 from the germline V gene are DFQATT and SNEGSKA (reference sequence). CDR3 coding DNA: TGCAGTGCTAGAGTGCTACAGAACGGGGGTGGCTACACCTTC. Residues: CSARVLQNGGGYTF.

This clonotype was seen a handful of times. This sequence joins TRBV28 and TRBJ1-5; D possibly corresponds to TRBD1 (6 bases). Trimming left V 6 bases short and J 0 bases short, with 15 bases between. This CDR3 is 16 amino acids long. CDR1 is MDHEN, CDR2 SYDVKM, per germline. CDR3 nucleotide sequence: TGTGCCAGCAGCCTTGACAGGTTGCTTAGCAATCAGCCCCAGCATTTT. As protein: CASSLDRLLSNQPQHF.